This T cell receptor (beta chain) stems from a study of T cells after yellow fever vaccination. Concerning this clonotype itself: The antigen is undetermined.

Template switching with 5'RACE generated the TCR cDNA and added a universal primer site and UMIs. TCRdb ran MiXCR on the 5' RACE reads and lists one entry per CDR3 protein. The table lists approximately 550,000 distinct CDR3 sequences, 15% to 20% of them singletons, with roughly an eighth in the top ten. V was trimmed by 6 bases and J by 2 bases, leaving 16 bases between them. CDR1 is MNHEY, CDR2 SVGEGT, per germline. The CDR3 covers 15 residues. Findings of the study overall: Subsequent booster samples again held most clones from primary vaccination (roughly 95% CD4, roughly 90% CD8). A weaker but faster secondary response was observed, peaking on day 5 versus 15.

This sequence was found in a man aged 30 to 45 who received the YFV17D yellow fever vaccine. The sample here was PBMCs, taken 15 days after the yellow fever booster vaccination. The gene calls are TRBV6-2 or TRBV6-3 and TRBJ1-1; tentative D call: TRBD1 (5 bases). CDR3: CASRLYPGPNTEAFF. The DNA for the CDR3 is TGTGCCAGCAGGCTATACCCGGGGCCCAACACTGAAGCTTTCTTT.